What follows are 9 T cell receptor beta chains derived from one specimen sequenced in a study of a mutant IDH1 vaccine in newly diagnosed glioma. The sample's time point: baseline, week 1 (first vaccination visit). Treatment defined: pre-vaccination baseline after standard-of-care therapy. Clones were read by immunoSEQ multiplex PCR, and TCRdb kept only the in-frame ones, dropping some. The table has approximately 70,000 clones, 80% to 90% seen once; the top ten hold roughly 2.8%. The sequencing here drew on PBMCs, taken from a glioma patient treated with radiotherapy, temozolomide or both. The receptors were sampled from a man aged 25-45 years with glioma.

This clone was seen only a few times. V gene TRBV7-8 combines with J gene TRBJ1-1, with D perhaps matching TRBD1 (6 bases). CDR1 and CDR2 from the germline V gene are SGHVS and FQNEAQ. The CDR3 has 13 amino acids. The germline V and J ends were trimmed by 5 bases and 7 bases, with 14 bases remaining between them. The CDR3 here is CASSPRGAGEAFF. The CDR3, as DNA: TGTGCCAGCAGCCCCAGGGGAGCTGGTGAAGCTTTCTTT.

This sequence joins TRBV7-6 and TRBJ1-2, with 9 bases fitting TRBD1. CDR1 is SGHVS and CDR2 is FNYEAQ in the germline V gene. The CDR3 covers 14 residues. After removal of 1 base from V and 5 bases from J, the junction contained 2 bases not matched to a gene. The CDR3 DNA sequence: TGTGCCAGCAGCTTAGGGACAGGGGTTTATGGCTACACCTTC. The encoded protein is CASSLGTGVYGYTF.

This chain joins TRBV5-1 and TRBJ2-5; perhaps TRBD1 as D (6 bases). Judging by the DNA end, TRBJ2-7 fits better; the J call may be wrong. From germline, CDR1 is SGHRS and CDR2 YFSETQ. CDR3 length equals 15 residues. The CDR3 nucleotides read TGCGCCAGCAGCCGGAGACAGGACGTCTCCTACGAGCAGTACTTC. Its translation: CASSRRQDVSYEQYF.

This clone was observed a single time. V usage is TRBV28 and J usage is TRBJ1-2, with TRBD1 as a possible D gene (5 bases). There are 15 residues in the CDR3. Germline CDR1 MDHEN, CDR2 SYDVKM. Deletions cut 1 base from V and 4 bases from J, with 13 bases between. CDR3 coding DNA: TGTGCCAGCAGTTTATACAGGACGGTTTCCTATGGCTACACCTTC. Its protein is CASSLYRTVSYGYTF.

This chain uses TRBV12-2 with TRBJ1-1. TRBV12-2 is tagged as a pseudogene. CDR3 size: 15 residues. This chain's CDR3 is CASRLGRDMNTEAFF. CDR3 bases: TGTGCAAGTCGCTTAGGGCGTGATATGAACACTGAAGCTTTCTTT.

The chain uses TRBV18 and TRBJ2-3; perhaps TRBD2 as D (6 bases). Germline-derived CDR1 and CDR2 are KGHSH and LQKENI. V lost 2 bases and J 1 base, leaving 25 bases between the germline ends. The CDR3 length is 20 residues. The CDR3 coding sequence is TGTGCCAGCTCACCAAAAGACCCCGGGACTCTGCCTGGGGGCACAGATACGCAGTATTTT. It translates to CASSPKDPGTLPGGTDTQYF.

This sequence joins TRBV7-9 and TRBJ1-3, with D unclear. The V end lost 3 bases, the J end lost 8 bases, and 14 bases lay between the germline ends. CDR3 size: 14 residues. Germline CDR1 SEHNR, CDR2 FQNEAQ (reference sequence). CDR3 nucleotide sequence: TGTGCCAGCAGCTTTACAACGGTTAGGGACACCATATATTTT. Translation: CASSFTTVRDTIYF.

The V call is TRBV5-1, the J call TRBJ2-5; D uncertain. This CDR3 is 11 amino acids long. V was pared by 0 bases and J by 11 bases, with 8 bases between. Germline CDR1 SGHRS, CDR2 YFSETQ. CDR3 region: CASSLGDRQYF. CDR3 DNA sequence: TGCGCCAGCAGCTTGGGAGACCGGCAGTACTTC.

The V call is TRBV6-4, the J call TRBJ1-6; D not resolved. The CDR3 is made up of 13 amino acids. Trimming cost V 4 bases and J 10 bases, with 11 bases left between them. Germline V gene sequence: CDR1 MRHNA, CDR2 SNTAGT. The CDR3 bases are TGTGCCAGCAGTGCCGCGTTTGGGTCACCCCTCCACTTT. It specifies CASSAAFGSPLHF.